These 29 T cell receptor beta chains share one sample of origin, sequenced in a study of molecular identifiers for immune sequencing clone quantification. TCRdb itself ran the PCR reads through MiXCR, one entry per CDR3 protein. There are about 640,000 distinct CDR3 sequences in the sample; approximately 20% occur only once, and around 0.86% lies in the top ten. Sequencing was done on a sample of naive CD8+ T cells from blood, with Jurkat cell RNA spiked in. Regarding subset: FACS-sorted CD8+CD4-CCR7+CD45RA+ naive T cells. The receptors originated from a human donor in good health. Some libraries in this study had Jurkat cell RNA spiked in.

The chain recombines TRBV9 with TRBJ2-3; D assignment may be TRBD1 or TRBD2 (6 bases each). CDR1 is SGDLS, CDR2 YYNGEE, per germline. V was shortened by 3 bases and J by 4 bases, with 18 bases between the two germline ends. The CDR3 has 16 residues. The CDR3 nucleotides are TGTGCCAGCAGCGAGGGGGACTTCTCAGGCTCAGATACGCAGTATTTT. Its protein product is CASSEGDFSGSDTQYF.

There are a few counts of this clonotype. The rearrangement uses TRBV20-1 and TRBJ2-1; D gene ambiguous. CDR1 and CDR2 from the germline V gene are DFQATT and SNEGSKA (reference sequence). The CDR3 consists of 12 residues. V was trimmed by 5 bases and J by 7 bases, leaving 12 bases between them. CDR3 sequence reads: CSAWEFGNEQFF. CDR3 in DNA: TGCAGTGCTTGGGAATTCGGGAATGAGCAGTTCTTC.

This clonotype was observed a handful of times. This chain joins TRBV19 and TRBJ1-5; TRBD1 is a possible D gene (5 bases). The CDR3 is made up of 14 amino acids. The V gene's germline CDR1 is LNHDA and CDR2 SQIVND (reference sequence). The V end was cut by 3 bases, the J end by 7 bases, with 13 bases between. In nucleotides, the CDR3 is TGTGCCAGTAGTATTTTTGGGGGGGAACAGCCCCAGCATTTT. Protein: CASSIFGGEQPQHF.

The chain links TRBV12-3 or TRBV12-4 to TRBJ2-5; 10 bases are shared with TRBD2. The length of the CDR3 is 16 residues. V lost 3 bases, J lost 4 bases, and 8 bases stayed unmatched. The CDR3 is CASSFERGGQGETQYF. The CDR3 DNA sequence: TGTGCCAGCAGTTTTGAGCGGGGGGGCCAGGGAGAGACCCAGTACTTC.

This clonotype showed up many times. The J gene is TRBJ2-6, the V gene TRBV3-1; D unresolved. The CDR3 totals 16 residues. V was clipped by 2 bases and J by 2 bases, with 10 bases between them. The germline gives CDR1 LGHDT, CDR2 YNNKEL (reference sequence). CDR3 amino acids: CASSQRSIPGANVLTF. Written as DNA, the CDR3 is TGTGCCAGCAGCCAACGAAGTATTCCTGGGGCCAACGTCCTGACTTTC.

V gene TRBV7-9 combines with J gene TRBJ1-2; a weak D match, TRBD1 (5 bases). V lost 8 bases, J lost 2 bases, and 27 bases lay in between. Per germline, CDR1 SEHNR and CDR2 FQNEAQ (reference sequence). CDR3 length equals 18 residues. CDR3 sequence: CASGSPEGRGSPNYGYTF. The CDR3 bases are TGTGCCAGCGGAAGCCCCGAAGGAAGGGGTTCACCCAACTATGGCTACACCTTC.

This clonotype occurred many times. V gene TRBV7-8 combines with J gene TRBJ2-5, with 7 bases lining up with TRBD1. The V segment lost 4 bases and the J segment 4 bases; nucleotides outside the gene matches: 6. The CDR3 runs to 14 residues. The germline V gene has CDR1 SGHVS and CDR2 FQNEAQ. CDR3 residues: CASSSTNRGETQYF. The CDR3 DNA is TGTGCCAGCAGCTCGACGAACAGGGGAGAGACCCAGTACTTC.

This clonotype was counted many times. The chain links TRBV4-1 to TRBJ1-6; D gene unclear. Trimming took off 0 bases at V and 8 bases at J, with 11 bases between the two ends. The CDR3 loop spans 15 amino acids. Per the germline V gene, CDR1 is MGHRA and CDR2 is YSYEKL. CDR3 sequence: CASSQDTGWDSPLHF. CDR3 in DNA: TGCGCCAGCAGCCAAGATACCGGCTGGGATTCACCCCTCCACTTT.

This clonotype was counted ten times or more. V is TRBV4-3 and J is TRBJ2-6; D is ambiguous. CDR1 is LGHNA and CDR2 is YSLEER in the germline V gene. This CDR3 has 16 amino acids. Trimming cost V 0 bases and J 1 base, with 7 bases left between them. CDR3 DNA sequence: TGCGCCAGCAGCCAAGATCGGTGGTCTGGGGCCAACGTCCTGACTTTC. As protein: CASSQDRWSGANVLTF.

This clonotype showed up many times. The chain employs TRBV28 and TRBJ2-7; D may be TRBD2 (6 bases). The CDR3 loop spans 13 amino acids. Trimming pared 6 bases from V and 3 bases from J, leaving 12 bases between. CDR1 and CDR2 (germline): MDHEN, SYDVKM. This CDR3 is CASSRGSGYEQYF. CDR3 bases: TGTGCCAGCAGCAGAGGTAGCGGCTACGAGCAGTACTTC.

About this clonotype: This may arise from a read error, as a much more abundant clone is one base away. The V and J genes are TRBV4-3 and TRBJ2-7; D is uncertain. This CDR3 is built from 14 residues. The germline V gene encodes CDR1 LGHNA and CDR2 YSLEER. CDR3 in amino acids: CASRQDVVGYEQYF. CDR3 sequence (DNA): TGCGCCAGCAGACAAGATGTGGTAGGCTACGAGCAGTACTTC.

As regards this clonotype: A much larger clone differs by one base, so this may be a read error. CDR3 nucleotides: TGTGCCAGCAGTTACCCGGGCGGGGGGGCCGGCCCACAAGAGACCCAGTACTTC. This sequence encodes CASSYPGGGAGPQETQYF. This chain links TRBV6-5 with TRBJ2-5; 9 bases are shared with TRBD2. CDR1 is MNHEY and CDR2 is SVGAGI in the germline V gene. This CDR3 spans 18 amino acids. The junction had 12 bases not matched to a gene; V was cut back by 2 bases and J by 2 bases.

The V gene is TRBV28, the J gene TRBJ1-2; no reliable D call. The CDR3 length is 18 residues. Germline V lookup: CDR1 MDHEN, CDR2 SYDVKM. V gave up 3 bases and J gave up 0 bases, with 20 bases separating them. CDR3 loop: CASSFINVLERTNYGYTF. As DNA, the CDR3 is TGTGCCAGCAGTTTTATTAATGTTTTGGAGAGAACTAACTATGGCTACACCTTC.

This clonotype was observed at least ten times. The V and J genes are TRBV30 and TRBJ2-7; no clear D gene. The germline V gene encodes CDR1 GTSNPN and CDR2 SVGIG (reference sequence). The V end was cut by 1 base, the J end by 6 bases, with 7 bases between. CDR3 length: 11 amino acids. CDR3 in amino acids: CAWSGGVEQYF. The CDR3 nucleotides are TGTGCCTGGAGTGGGGGTGTCGAGCAGTACTTC.

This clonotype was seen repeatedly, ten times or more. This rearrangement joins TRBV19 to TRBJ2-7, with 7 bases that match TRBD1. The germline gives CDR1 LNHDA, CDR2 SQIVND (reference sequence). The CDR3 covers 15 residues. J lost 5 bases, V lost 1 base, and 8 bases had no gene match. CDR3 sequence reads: CASSIGTGVVDEQYF. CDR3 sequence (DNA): TGTGCCAGTAGTATAGGAACAGGGGTAGTCGACGAGCAGTACTTC.

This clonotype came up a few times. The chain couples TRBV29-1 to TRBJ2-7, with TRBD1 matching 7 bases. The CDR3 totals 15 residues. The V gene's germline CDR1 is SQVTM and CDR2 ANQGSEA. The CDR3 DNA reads TGCGACGTTGAATGGGCGGTGCAGGGGGAGTACGAGCAGTACTTC. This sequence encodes CDVEWAVQGEYEQYF.

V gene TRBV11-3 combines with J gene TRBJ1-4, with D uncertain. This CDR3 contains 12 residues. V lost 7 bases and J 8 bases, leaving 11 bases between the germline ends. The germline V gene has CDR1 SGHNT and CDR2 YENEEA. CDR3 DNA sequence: TGTGCCAGCAACCGCACAGAAGAAAAACTGTTTTTT. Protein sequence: CASNRTEEKLFF.

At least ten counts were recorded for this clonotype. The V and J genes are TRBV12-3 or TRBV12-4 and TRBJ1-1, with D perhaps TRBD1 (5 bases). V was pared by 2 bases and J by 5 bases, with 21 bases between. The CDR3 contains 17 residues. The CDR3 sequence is CASSLRQGIEGRTEAFF. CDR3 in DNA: TGTGCCAGCAGTTTAAGGCAGGGAATAGAAGGGCGGACTGAAGCTTTCTTT.

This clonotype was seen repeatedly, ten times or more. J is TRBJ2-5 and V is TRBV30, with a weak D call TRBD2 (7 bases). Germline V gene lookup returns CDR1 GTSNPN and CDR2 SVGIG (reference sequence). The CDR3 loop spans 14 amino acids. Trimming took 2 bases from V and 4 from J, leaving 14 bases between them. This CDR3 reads CAWSYLAGAETQYF. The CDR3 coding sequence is TGTGCCTGGAGTTATCTGGCGGGGGCAGAGACCCAGTACTTC. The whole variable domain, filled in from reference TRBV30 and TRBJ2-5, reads SQTIHQWPATLVQPVGSPLSLECTVEGTSNPNLYWYRQAAGRGLQLLFYSVGIGQISSEVPQNLSASRPQDRQFILSSKKLLLSDSGFYLCAWSYLAGAETQYFGPGTRLLVL.

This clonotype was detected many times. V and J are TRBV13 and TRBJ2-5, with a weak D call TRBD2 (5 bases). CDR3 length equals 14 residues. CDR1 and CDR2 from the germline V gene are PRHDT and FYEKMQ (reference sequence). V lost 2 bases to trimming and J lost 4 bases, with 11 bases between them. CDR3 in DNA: TGTGCCAGCAGCTTAATTACTAGTAGAGAGACCCAGTACTTC. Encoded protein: CASSLITSRETQYF.

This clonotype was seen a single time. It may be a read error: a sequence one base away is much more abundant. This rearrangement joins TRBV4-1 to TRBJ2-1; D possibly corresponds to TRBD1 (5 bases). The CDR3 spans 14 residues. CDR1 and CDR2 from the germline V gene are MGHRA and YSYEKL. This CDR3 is CAGSQSTGADEQFF. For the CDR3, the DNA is TGCGCCGGCAGCCAGTCAACAGGTGCCGATGAGCAGTTCTTC.

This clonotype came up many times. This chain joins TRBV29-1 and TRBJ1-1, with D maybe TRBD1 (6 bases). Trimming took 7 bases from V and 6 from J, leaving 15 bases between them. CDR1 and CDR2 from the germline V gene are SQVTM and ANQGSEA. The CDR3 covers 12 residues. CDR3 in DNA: TGCAGCGCCAAAGCACAGGGTGCTGAAGCTTTCTTT. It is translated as CSAKAQGAEAFF.

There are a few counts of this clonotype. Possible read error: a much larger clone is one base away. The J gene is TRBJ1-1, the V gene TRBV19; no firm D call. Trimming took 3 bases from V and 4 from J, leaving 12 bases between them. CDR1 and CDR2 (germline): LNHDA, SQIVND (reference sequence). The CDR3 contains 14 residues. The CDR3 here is CASSISLRSTEAFF. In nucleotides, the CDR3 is TGTGCCAGTAGTATCAGTCTTCGGAGCACTGAAGCTTTCTTT.

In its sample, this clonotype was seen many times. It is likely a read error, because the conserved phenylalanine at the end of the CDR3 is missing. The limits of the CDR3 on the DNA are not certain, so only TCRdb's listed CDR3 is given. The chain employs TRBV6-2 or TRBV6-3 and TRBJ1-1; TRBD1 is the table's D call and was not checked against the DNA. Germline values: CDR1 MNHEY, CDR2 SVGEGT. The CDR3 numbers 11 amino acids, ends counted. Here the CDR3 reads CASIKLPGQAS.

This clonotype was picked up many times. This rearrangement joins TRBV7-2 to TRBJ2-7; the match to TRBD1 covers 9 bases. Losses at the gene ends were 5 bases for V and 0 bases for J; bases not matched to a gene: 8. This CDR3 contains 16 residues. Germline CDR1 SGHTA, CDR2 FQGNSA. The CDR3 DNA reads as TGTGCCAGCAGCGACGCCGGGACAGGGAGCTCCTACGAGCAGTACTTC. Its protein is CASSDAGTGSSYEQYF.

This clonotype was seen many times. The CDR3 reads CASSSPGDDSNQPQHF. For the CDR3, the DNA is TGTGCCAGCAGCTCTCCTGGGGACGATAGCAATCAGCCCCAGCATTTT. The V and J genes are TRBV7-9 and TRBJ1-5; TRBD1 might be the D (5 bases). This CDR3 is 16 amino acids long. CDR1 and CDR2 from the germline V gene are SEHNR and FQNEAQ (reference sequence). Trimming took off 4 bases at V and 0 bases at J, with 13 bases between the two ends.

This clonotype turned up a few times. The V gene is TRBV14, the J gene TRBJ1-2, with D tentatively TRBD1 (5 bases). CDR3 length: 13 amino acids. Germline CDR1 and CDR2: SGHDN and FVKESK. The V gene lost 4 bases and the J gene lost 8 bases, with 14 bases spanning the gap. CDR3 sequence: CASSPSQGYGYTF. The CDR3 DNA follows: TGTGCCAGCAGCCCAAGTCAGGGATACGGCTACACCTTC. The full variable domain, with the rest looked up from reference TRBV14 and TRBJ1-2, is EAGVTQFPSHSVIEKGQTVTLRCDPISGHDNLYWYRRVMGKEIKFLLHFVKESKQDESGMPNNRFLAERTGGTYSTLKVQPAELEDSGVYFCASSPSQGYGYTFGSGTRLTVV.

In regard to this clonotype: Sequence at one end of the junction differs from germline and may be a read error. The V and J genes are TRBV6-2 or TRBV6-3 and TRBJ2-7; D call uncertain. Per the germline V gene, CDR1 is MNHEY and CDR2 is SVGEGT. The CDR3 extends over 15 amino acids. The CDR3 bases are TGTACCAGCAGTTACTCAAGACCCGGCTACGGTGAGCAGTACTTC. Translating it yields CTSSYSRPGYGEQYF.

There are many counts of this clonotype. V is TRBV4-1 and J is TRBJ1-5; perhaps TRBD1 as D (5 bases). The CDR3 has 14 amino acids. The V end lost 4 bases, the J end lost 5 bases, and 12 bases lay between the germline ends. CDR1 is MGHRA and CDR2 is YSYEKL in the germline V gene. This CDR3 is CASSPQAGHQPQHF. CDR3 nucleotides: TGCGCCAGCAGCCCACAAGCGGGGCATCAGCCCCAGCATTTT.